Below, 12 T cell receptor beta chains from the same sample are listed, as sequenced in a study of PD-1 blockade in classical Hodgkin lymphoma. Repertoires were generated with immunoSEQ multiplex PCR, while TCRdb's copy carries only in-frame clones and drops some. The table has tens of thousands of clones, 84% seen once. In every patient, relapse followed autologous stem cell transplantation, while exposure to brentuximab vedotin differed. The authors purified CD4+ T cells from thawed PBMCs by magnetic negative selection. The sequenced sample was CD4+ T cells from blood, obtained at baseline. The receptors were sampled from a human donor with classical Hodgkin lymphoma.

This chain connects TRBV28 to TRBJ2-2; D perhaps matches TRBD2 (5 bases). Germline CDR1 reads MDHEN; CDR2 reads SYDVKM. CDR3 length: 17 amino acids. V lost 5 bases and J 4 bases, leaving 20 bases between the germline ends. DNA of the CDR3: TGTGCCAGCAGTCCCCCCGGGTCCCGGGCGGGCACCGGGGAGCTGTTTTTT. This translates into CASSPPGSRAGTGELFF.

This chain links TRBV10-3 with TRBJ1-3; D unresolved. Germline-derived CDR1 and CDR2 are ENHRY and SYGVKD. The ends were cut back, 1 base at V and 8 bases at J, with 15 bases in the middle. This CDR3 is built from 15 residues. The CDR3 loop is CAISEWTPEGDTIYF. Here the CDR3 DNA reads TGTGCCATCAGTGAGTGGACTCCCGAAGGAGACACCATATATTTT.

The V call is TRBV7-6, the J call TRBJ2-7; TRBD2 agrees at 9 bases. V was clipped by 4 bases and J by 0 bases; unmatched bases: 13. The CDR3 contains 18 residues. Germline-derived CDR1 and CDR2 are SGHVS and FNYEAQ. CDR3 amino acids: CASSSQAAGGFNSYEQYF. CDR3 coding DNA: TGTGCCAGCAGCTCTCAGGCAGCGGGGGGCTTTAACTCCTACGAGCAGTACTTC. Full variable domain (remainder filled in from reference TRBV7-6 and TRBJ2-7): GAGVSQSPRYKVTKRGQDVALRCDPISGHVSLYWYRQALGQGPEFLTYFNYEAQQDKSGLPNDRFSAERPEGSISTLTIQRTEQRDSAMYRCASSSQAAGGFNSYEQYFGPGTRLTVT.

The gene calls are TRBV19 and TRBJ2-5; D may be TRBD2 (6 bases). Germline CDR1 is LNHDA and CDR2 is SQIVND (reference sequence). The CDR3 extends over 13 amino acids. V was shortened by 4 bases and J by 7 bases, with 13 bases between the two germline ends. CDR3 sequence: CASSTGPGGTQYF. In nucleotides, the CDR3 is TGTGCCAGTAGTACGGGGCCCGGGGGGACCCAGTACTTC.

The rearrangement joins TRBV2 to TRBJ2-7, with 7 bases lining up with TRBD1. V gave up 0 bases and J gave up 3 bases; unmatched junction bases: 8. The CDR3 loop spans 16 amino acids. Germline CDR1 SNHLY, CDR2 FYNNEI. The CDR3 bases are TGTGCCAGCAGTGAAGCTTCAGTACAGGGGTACTACGAGCAGTACTTC. This codes for CASSEASVQGYYEQYF.

This chain joins TRBV6-5 and TRBJ1-2; D is unresolved. This CDR3 has 12 residues. CDR1 is MNHEY, CDR2 SVGAGI, per germline. The germline V and J ends were trimmed by 6 bases and 2 bases, with 7 bases remaining between them. The CDR3: CASRTQNYGYTF. The CDR3, as DNA: TGTGCCAGCAGGACACAGAACTATGGCTACACCTTC.

V and J are TRBV11-3 and TRBJ2-3, with 11 bases aligning to TRBD2. Germline V gene data show CDR1 as SGHNT and CDR2 as YENEEA. CDR3 length equals 15 residues. After removal of 2 bases from V and 9 bases from J, the junction contained 7 bases not matched to a gene. CDR3 coding DNA: TGTGCCAGCAGCTTATTAAGACTAGCGGGAAACACGCAGTATTTT. Translating it yields CASSLLRLAGNTQYF.

The rearrangement uses TRBV5-1 and TRBJ2-2; the D call may be TRBD1 or TRBD2 (5 bases each). Germline-derived CDR1 and CDR2 are SGHRS and YFSETQ. Trimming shortened V by 5 bases and J by 1 base, and 12 bases separated the two germline ends. This CDR3 spans 15 amino acids. In DNA, the CDR3 is TGCGCCAGCAGTAGTGGGACGCGGAACACCGGGGAGCTGTTTTTT. As protein: CASSSGTRNTGELFF.

Here the CDR3 reads CASSSGGGTQYF. The CDR3 DNA sequence: TGTGCCAGCAGCTCGGGCGGGGGGACCCAGTACTTC. The chain is built from TRBV7-9 and TRBJ2-5; 7 positions match TRBD2. Germline CDR1 is SEHNR and CDR2 is FQNEAQ (reference sequence). The CDR3 covers 12 residues. V lost 4 bases and J lost 7; bases outside the gene matches: 3.

The rearrangement links TRBV19 to TRBJ1-4; D is ambiguous. Trimming cost V 3 bases and J 6 bases, with 8 bases left between them. The CDR3 contains 13 residues. Germline V gene data show CDR1 as LNHDA and CDR2 as SQIVND (reference sequence). This CDR3 reads CASSIEIDEKLFF. Here the CDR3 DNA reads TGTGCCAGTAGTATCGAAATCGATGAAAAACTGTTTTTT.

J is TRBJ2-7 and V is TRBV7-9; D is undetermined. CDR3 length: 14 residues. From germline, CDR1 is SEHNR and CDR2 FQNEAQ (reference sequence). Deletions cut 7 bases from V and 0 bases from J, with 13 bases between. The CDR3 region has the DNA TGTGCCAGCACCCTCGGGCTAGACTCCTACGAGCAGTACTTC. It encodes CASTLGLDSYEQYF. The full variable domain, in which reference TRBV7-9 and TRBJ2-7 provide the parts outside the CDR3, is DTGVSQNPRHKITKRGQNVTFRCDPISEHNRLYWYRQTLGQGPEFLTYFQNEAQLEKSRLLSDRFSAERPKGSFSTLEIQRTEQGDSAMYLCASTLGLDSYEQYFGPGTRLTVT.

The chain carries TRBV15 and TRBJ2-1; D remains ambiguous. The ends were cut back, 8 bases at V and 8 bases at J, with 16 bases in the middle. CDR1 and CDR2 from the germline V gene are LNHNV and YYDKDF (reference sequence). This CDR3 region has 13 residues. CDR3 DNA: TGTGCCACCCGTTGGGCGAAGGGCGATGAGCAGTTCTTC. This codes for CATRWAKGDEQFF. The whole variable domain, filled in from reference TRBV15 and TRBJ2-1, reads DAMVIQNPRYQVTQFGKPVTLSCSQTLNHNVMYWYQQKSSQAPKLLFHYYDKDFNNEADTPDNFQSRRPNTSFCFLDIRSPGLGDTAMYLCATRWAKGDEQFFGPGTRLTVL.